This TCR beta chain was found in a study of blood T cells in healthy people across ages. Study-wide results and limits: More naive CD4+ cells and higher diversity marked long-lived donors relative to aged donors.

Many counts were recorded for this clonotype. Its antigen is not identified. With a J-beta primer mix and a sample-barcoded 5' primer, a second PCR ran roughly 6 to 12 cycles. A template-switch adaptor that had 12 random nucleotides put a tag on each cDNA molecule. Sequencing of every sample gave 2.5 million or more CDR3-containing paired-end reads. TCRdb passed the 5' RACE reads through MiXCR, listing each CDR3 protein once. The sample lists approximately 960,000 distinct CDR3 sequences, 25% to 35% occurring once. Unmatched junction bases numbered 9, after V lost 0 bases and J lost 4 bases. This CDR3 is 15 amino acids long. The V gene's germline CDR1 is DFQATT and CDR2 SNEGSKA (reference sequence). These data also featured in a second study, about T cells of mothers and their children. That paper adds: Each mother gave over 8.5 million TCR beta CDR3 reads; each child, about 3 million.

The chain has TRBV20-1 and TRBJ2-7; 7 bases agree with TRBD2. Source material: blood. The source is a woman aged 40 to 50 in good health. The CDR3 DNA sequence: TGCAGTGCTAGAGAGGACCTAGCGGTGATTTACGAGCAGTACTTC. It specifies CSAREDLAVIYEQYF.